A single sample gave rise to the 21 T cell receptor beta chains below, sequenced in a study of CD8 T cells in ankylosing spondylitis. General observations from the study: There was a TCR beta motif, made of eight highly homologous variants, that appeared characteristic of ankylosing spondylitis blood.

A single record per CDR3 protein comes from TCRdb applying MiXCR to the 5' RACE reads. Of around 490,000 distinct CDR3 sequences in the sample, over 4% were seen once. Their target antigens are unknown. The sample was blood, either unsorted or a sorted T cell fraction (not recorded which). Every receptor here comes from a male donor with ankylosing spondylitis.

This clonotype was seen ten or more times. The chain joins TRBV28 to TRBJ1-2, with D perhaps TRBD1 (6 bases). V shed 1 base and J shed 4 bases, with 10 bases lying between them. The CDR3 is made up of 14 amino acids. Germline values: CDR1 MDHEN, CDR2 SYDVKM. In DNA, the CDR3 is TGTGCCAGCAGTTTATACAGGGCCTCCTATGGCTACACCTTC. This sequence encodes CASSLYRASYGYTF.

A note on this clonotype: This may arise from a read error, as a much more abundant clone is one base away. The rearrangement joins TRBV5-1 to TRBJ1-1; TRBD1 might be the D (6 bases). CDR3 length equals 12 residues. CDR1 and CDR2 (germline): SGHRS, YFSETQ. V was shortened by 3 bases and J by 11 bases, with 14 bases between the two germline ends. DNA of the CDR3: TGCGCCAGCAGCTGGTACAGGGCCTTCGCTTTCTTT. It yields the protein CASSWYRAFAFF.

The sample holds many counts of this clonotype. The V gene is TRBV5-1, the J gene TRBJ2-5, with D perhaps matching TRBD2 (6 bases). V lost 4 bases and J lost 2, with 12 bases in between. The CDR3 spans 14 residues. Germline CDR1 reads SGHRS; CDR2 reads YFSETQ. The CDR3: CASSRLVQQETQYF. CDR3 in DNA: TGCGCCAGCAGCCGACTAGTTCAACAAGAGACCCAGTACTTC. Drawing the rest from reference TRBV5-1 and TRBJ2-5, the complete variable domain is KAGVTQTPRYLIKTRGQQVTLSCSPISGHRSVSWYQQTPGQGLQFLFEYFSETQRNKGNFPGRFSGRQFSNSRSEMNVSTLELGDSALYLCASSRLVQQETQYFGPGTRLLVL.

This clonotype was recorded at least ten times. V and J are TRBV12-3 or TRBV12-4 and TRBJ2-1; D not resolved. This CDR3 comprises 12 residues. V gave up 3 bases and J gave up 8 bases, with 8 bases separating them. The CDR3 loop reads CASSFSRHEQFF. CDR3 bases: TGTGCCAGCAGTTTCTCCCGTCATGAGCAGTTCTTC.

The sample holds many counts of this clonotype. The gene calls are TRBV4-2 and TRBJ2-7; tentative D call: TRBD2 (6 bases). Germline CDR1 is LGHNA and CDR2 is YNFKEQ. V was cut by 1 base and J by 6 bases, with 7 bases left in between. This CDR3 has 12 residues. CDR3 loop: CASSQVGGEQYF. For the CDR3, the DNA is TGTGCCAGCAGCCAAGTCGGGGGCGAGCAGTACTTC.

This clonotype has ten or more counts. This chain uses TRBV20-1 with TRBJ2-1; 8 bases match TRBD2. Per germline, CDR1 DFQATT and CDR2 SNEGSKA (reference sequence). CDR3 length: 15 amino acids. With V trimmed by 0 bases and J by 4 bases, 5 bases remained unmatched. The chain's CDR3 is CSARDHGRDYNEQFF. The CDR3 DNA reads TGCAGTGCTAGAGATCACGGGAGGGATTACAATGAGCAGTTCTTC.

Many counts were recorded for this clonotype. V usage is TRBV7-9 and J usage is TRBJ2-7; D gene uncertain. V dropped 1 base and J dropped 5 bases, with 12 bases sitting between them. CDR1 and CDR2 from the germline V gene are SEHNR and FQNEAQ (reference sequence). The CDR3 extends over 14 amino acids. DNA for the CDR3: TGTGCCAGCAGCTTAGGTAACGTCCTCCACGAGCAGTACTTC. Protein sequence: CASSLGNVLHEQYF.

The chain has TRBV12-3 or TRBV12-4 and TRBJ2-1; D is unresolved. The CDR3 contains 14 residues. Trimming removed 6 bases from V and 0 bases from J, with 9 bases in between. The CDR3 region has the DNA TGTGCCAGCAGCGGCCCAAGCTCCTACAATGAGCAGTTCTTC. Its translation: CASSGPSSYNEQFF.

This clonotype was observed at least ten times. CDR3 in amino acids: CSVVPGVETQYF. The DNA for the CDR3 is TGCAGCGTTGTCCCGGGGGTGGAGACCCAGTACTTC. This chain uses TRBV29-1 with TRBJ2-5; the D gene is possibly TRBD2 (6 bases). Trimming pared 4 bases from V and 5 bases from J, leaving 11 bases between. Germline loops: CDR1 SQVTM, CDR2 ANQGSEA. The CDR3 covers 12 residues. Supplemented by reference TRBV29-1 and TRBJ2-5, the full variable domain reads SAVISQKPSRDICQRGTSLTIQCQVDSQVTMMFWYRQQPGQSLTLIATANQGSEATYESGFVIDKFPISRPNLTFSTLTVSNMSPEDSSIYLCSVVPGVETQYFGPGTRLLVL.

This clonotype was seen ten or more times. The chain combines TRBV4-3 with TRBJ1-6; perhaps TRBD1 as D (6 bases). The germline gives CDR1 LGHNA, CDR2 YSLEER. The CDR3 covers 14 residues. V lost 4 bases and J 14 bases, leaving 18 bases between the germline ends. CDR3 coding DNA: TGCGCCAGCAGCCGGGACACCGGGGATTCGTCCCTCCACTTT. It translates to CASSRDTGDSSLHF.

At least ten counts were recorded for this clonotype. CDR3 region: CASSMRTASEAFF. The CDR3 region has the DNA TGTGCCAGTAGTATGAGGACCGCTTCTGAAGCTTTCTTT. The rearrangement links TRBV19 to TRBJ1-1; unclear D gene. There are 13 residues in the CDR3. CDR1 and CDR2 from the germline V gene are LNHDA and SQIVND (reference sequence). V gave up 3 bases and J gave up 6 bases, with 11 bases separating them. Complete variable domain (other parts from reference TRBV19 and TRBJ1-1): DGGITQSPKYLFRKEGQNVTLSCEQNLNHDAMYWYRQDPGQGLRLIYYSQIVNDFQKGDIAEGYSVSREKKESFPLTVTSAQKNPTAFYLCASSMRTASEAFFGQGTRLTVV.

The sample holds many counts of this clonotype. The V gene is TRBV28, the J gene TRBJ1-2; no clear D gene. The CDR3 loop spans 14 amino acids. Trimming removed 6 bases from V and 7 bases from J, with 18 bases in between. Per the germline V gene, CDR1 is MDHEN and CDR2 is SYDVKM. The CDR3 nucleotides read TGTGCCAGCAGAGAAAGCACAGCCCTTGGTGGCTACACCTTC. It codes for CASRESTALGGYTF.

This clonotype came up many times. CDR3 sequence: CSVRGLMGEKLFF. CDR3 DNA: TGCAGCGTGCGGGGCCTAATGGGTGAAAAACTGTTTTTT. The rearrangement uses TRBV29-1 and TRBJ1-4, with D possibly being TRBD1 (5 bases). The germline V and J ends were trimmed by 6 bases and 7 bases, with 15 bases remaining between them. Germline CDR1 is SQVTM and CDR2 is ANQGSEA. CDR3 length: 13 residues.

This clonotype was counted a few times. This may be a read error, as it is one base from a much larger clone. The chain carries TRBV20-1 and TRBJ2-7, with 7 bases that match TRBD1. V lost 3 bases to trimming and J lost 4 bases; unmatched junction nucleotides: 12. The CDR3 extends over 15 amino acids. Germline V gene sequence: CDR1 DFQATT, CDR2 SNEGSKA (reference sequence). Written as DNA, the CDR3 is TGCAGTGCTAGCACCACCGGGACAGACAGGTACGAGCAGTACTTC. Its protein product is CSASTTGTDRYEQYF.

This clonotype was detected ten times or more. V gene TRBV18 combines with J gene TRBJ1-1; D is undetermined. Trimming took 3 bases from V and 4 from J, leaving 12 bases between them. The CDR3 is 14 residues long. Germline V gene lookup returns CDR1 KGHSH and CDR2 LQKENI. Here the CDR3 reads CASSPRFIGTEAFF. CDR3 nucleotides: TGTGCCAGCTCACCGCGTTTCATCGGCACTGAAGCTTTCTTT.

The gene calls are TRBV18 and TRBJ2-7, with 9 bases that match TRBD2. The germline CDR1 and CDR2 sequences are KGHSH and LQKENI. The ends lost 3 bases at V and 5 bases at J; junction bases unmatched: 8. The CDR3 totals 15 residues. In DNA form, the CDR3 reads TGTGCCAGCTCACCTTCTAGCGGGAACACCAACGAGCAGTACTTC. Translation gives CASSPSSGNTNEQYF.

The chain has TRBV7-9 and TRBJ2-7; maybe TRBD2 (6 bases). The germline CDR1 and CDR2 sequences are SEHNR and FQNEAQ (reference sequence). The CDR3 spans 15 residues. Deletions cut 5 bases from V and 4 bases from J, with 18 bases between. CDR3 bases: TGTGCCAGCAGCCCTGGGGCTAGCGTATATTACGAGCAGTACTTC. As protein: CASSPGASVYYEQYF.

This clonotype was counted at least ten times. The gene calls are TRBV29-1 and TRBJ1-4; D is undetermined. This CDR3 contains 12 residues. Germline CDR1 is SQVTM and CDR2 is ANQGSEA. Deletions cut 4 bases from V and 4 bases from J, with 7 bases between. CDR3 sequence: CSVVGRNEKLFF. Written as DNA, the CDR3 is TGCAGCGTTGTAGGGCGTAATGAAAAACTGTTTTTT.

This clonotype was picked up a small number of times. The chain's CDR3 is CASSSGGTAYEQYF. The CDR3, as DNA: TGTGCCAGCAGTTCCGGGGGGACAGCCTACGAGCAGTACTTC. The gene calls are TRBV28 and TRBJ2-7; the D gene could be TRBD1 or TRBD2 (7 bases each). Germline V gives CDR1 MDHEN, CDR2 SYDVKM. V was pared by 4 bases and J by 2 bases, with 12 bases between. The CDR3 is made up of 14 amino acids.

This clonotype occurred many times. J is TRBJ2-6 and V is TRBV7-9; D might be TRBD1 (6 bases). CDR3 length: 16 residues. The germline V gene encodes CDR1 SEHNR and CDR2 FQNEAQ (reference sequence). V shed 5 bases and J shed 4 bases, with 15 bases lying between them. As DNA, the CDR3 is TGTGCCAGCAGCCCACCAACAGGGTACGGGGCCAACGTCCTGACTTTC. It specifies CASSPPTGYGANVLTF.

The rearrangement joins TRBV7-2 to TRBJ2-3; D call uncertain. Trimming pared 0 bases from V and 4 bases from J, leaving 11 bases between. CDR1 is SGHTA and CDR2 is FQGNSA in the germline V gene. CDR3 length equals 15 residues. Written as DNA, the CDR3 is TGTGCCAGCAGCTTAGCCTTCTTTCTAGCAGATACGCAGTATTTT. Translated: CASSLAFFLADTQYF. The whole variable domain, remainder taken from reference TRBV7-2 and TRBJ2-3, is GAGVSQSPSNKVTEKGKDVELRCDPISGHTALYWYRQSLGQGLEFLIYFQGNSAPDKSGLPSDRFSAERTGGSVSTLTIQRTQQEDSAVYLCASSLAFFLADTQYFGPGTRLTVL.